This TCR beta chain was retrieved from a study of vaccination and CD4 T cells after COVID-19 (dated by TCRdb to 2022 to 2024). A note on the overall study: Every convalescent patient had a positive nasal swab PCR test for SARS-CoV-2, with mild disease in 9 or 10 patients and severe disease in one. The convalescent cohort comprised six males and four females, including two Hispanic individuals, seven Caucasians, two Asians and one multiracial person. Post-COVID blood samples from convalescent patients were collected a median of around 100 days after diagnosis, with a range of roughly 30 to 170 days. Overlapping spike peptide pools from SARS-CoV-2 and from the common cold coronaviruses HCoV-NL63, HCoV-OC43 and HCoV-229E were used as culture stimuli. Each participant got two doses of either the Pfizer-BioNTech BNT162b2 vaccine (n=8) or the Moderna mRNA-1273 vaccine (n=2). Control cultures used a CEFX viral epitope pool as positive control, an HIV-1 Nef peptide pool as negative control, or no peptide. The spike-specific CD4+ TCR repertoire was compared before and after mRNA vaccination in around ten COVID-19 convalescent patients and a handful of infection-naive healthy vaccine recipients. Post-vaccine blood samples were obtained a median of approximately 74 days after the second vaccine dose, with a range of roughly 14 to 241 days. Overall study outcomes, separate from this receptor: In convalescent patients, nearly all vaccine-specific clones (304 of 307) were found to be mono-reactive for SARS-CoV-2 spike rather than cross-reactive with common cold coronaviruses. The median count of SARS-CoV-2-reactive clonotypes went up from approximately 22 after infection to around 38 after vaccination, although the change was not significant. Among the post-vaccine SARS-CoV-2-reactive clones in convalescent patients, a median around 86% showed up only after vaccination, which suggests vaccine-specific priming. Relatively few convalescent patients were included in the study, and early timepoints after natural infection were not analyzed.

This clonotype was seen only a few times. Its binding antigen is unknown. No base quality information exists; no much larger clone differs at one position. The sample's treatment or condition label is to be understood as: approximately 9-day PBMC culture with coronavirus spike peptide pools or control peptides (ViraFEST assay). The study used the ViraFEST assay, which expanded antigen-specific T cells with peptide pools and then identified expanded clonotypes by TCR sequencing. The positive SARS-CoV-2 PCR tests of the convalescent patients were dated from March to December 2020, before the Alpha, Beta and Delta variants emerged in the United States. Each well held 1.5 million to 2.5 million PBMCs cultured with around 10 ug/ml peptide pools in IMDM containing around 5% human AB serum and roughly 9 IU/ml IL-2. On days 3 and 7, half of the culture medium was replaced with fresh IL-2-containing medium. After 10 days of culture, CD4+ T cells were isolated by negative selection with the EasySep CD4+ T cell isolation kit. Ficoll-Paque Plus gradient centrifugation was used to isolate PBMCs from whole blood, and the isolated PBMCs were then either used fresh or cryopreserved at -140C. In general, triplicate wells were set up for every culture condition.

The method was PCR. TCR sequencing of DNA from cultured CD4+ T cells used the Oncomine TCR Beta short-read assay at the Johns Hopkins FTIC core. The QIAamp micro DNA kit was used to extract genomic DNA from the cultured CD4+ T cells. The Oncomine TCR Beta libraries from cultured CD4+ T cells were pooled using unique dual indexes and then sequenced on an Illumina iSeq 100. Under the source paper's analysis protocol: Non-productive sequences were removed, and CDR3s that did not start with C, did not end with F or W, or were shorter than 7 amino acids were discarded. The MANAFEST web application identified antigen-specific clonotypes by comparing peptide-stimulated wells against reference wells and other culture wells. For a clone to be called positive, the clone needed an FDR below 0.05, an odds ratio above 5, and a productive frequency above 0.1% in at least two of three replicate wells. Cross-reactive clonotypes were defined as significantly expanded in both SARS-CoV-2 spike wells and at least one common cold coronavirus spike condition. Levenshtein distances (stringdist) and unrooted phylogenetic trees (ape) in R version 3.6.1 were used to assess CDR3 homology. The public reads were reprocessed in TCRdb via fastp at Q25 and MiXCR, keeping in-frame beta chains. For every CDR3 protein sequence, its rows merge into one entry that carries the most common genes and DNA. These V and J calls are TCRdb output, not the study's own analysis. For this sample there are 13,000 to 15,000 distinct CDR3 sequences; 25% to 30% appear just once. Approximately 8.3% of the sample lies in the top ten.

From V the trimming removes 6 bases and from J it removes 2 bases, while the gene matches leave 10 bases of the junction unaccounted for. Including cysteine and phenylalanine, the CDR3 has 15 amino acids. CDR3 DNA is the only sequence kept; it has 45 bases, read in frame from the first base. The germline V gene gives CDR1 as MNHEY and CDR2 as SVGEGT. Sequencing was performed on CD4+ T cells from blood, cultured in vitro. This chain is built from TRBV6-2 or TRBV6-3 and TRBJ2-7, with 7 junctional bases fitting TRBD2. This TCR derives from a human donor who had recovered from COVID-19. Here is the DNA: TGTGCCAGCAGCCTCGAGTGGGGGGGAGCCTACGAGCAGTACTTC. Translated, this gives CASSLEWGGAYEQYF.